The clone carrying this TCR beta chain was counted ten times or more. The antigen remains undetermined. These data are taken from a study of T cells after yellow fever vaccination. Study summary: Fractions of low cell number were prepared using SMART-Seq v4 Ultra Low Input.

This CDR3 is 13 amino acids long. Germline lookup yields CDR1 SGHNT and CDR2 YYREEE (reference sequence). Losses at the gene ends were 1 base for V and 8 bases for J; bases not matched to a gene: 5. Study-level points and caveats: Abundant bulk-population clonotypes could contaminate the FACS-sorted repertoires. The secondary response showed a weaker magnitude and a faster peak, day 5 versus 15.

The 5'RACE template-switching step produced TCR cDNA and added a universal primer site and UMIs. TCRdb ran MiXCR on the 5' RACE reads and lists one entry per CDR3 protein. The profile shows 230,000 or so distinct CDR3 sequences, roughly 3.5% of them singletons. The chain employs TRBV5-4 and TRBJ1-1; the match to TRBD1 covers 7 bases. The clonotype was recovered from a man aged 18 to 30 who received the YFV17D yellow fever vaccine. The specimen was PBMCs, collected 15 days after the yellow fever booster vaccination. CDR3 bases: TGTGCCAGCAGCTTGTCCGGGACAGCCGAAGCTTTCTTT. Translated, it gives CASSLSGTAEAFF.